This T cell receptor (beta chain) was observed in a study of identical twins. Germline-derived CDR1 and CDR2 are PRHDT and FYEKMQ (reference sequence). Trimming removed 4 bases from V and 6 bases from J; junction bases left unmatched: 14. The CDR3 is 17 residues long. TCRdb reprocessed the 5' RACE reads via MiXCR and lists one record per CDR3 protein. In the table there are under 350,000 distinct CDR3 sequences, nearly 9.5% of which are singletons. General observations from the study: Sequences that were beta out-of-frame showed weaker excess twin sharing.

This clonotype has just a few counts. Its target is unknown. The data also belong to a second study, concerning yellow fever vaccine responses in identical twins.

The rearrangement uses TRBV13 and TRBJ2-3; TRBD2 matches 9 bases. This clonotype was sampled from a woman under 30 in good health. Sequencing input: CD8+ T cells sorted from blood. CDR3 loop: CASSSYLAGAGGDTQYF. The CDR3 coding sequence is TGTGCCAGCAGCTCCTATTTAGCGGGGGCCGGAGGGGATACGCAGTATTTT.